This T cell receptor (beta chain) was identified in a study of blood T cell repertoires in COVID-19. Source study methods: Reference gene primer amplification yielded estimated nucleated cell counts. TCRdb's table, derived via immunoSEQ multiplex PCR, lists solely in-frame clones and lacks some. Clone size and V and J calls were adopted from that table, with D and trimming inferred from the DNA. The repertoire includes 130,000 to 150,000 clones, around 87% of them detected once, and around an eighth sits in the top ten. The CDR3 is 16 amino acids. Germline V gene lookup returns CDR1 MNHEY and CDR2 SVGAGI. The trim removed 2 bases at V and 6 bases at J, leaving 10 bases unmatched.

The J gene is TRBJ1-2, the V gene TRBV6-5, with 9 bases matching TRBD1. The sequencing input was peripheral blood. This receptor was obtained from a man aged 18 to 29 with COVID-19, enrolled during active disease. CDR3: CASSYTPQGQGDGYTF. The CDR3 DNA reads TGTGCCAGCAGTTACACCCCCCAGGGACAGGGCGATGGCTACACCTTC.